This T cell receptor (beta chain) emerged from a study of control samples from healthy donors and cancer patients. With 7 bases removed from V and 5 bases from J, the gap between germline ends came to 15 bases. This CDR3 is built from 15 residues. The V gene's germline CDR1 is MDHEN and CDR2 SYDVKM. Sequencing was performed with immunoSEQ multiplex PCR; in TCRdb, only in-frame clones are kept and a portion is missing. This table has about 50,000 clones, approximately 94% appearing once. Sample: PBMCs. The TCR was taken from a man younger than 45 with colorectal cancer. The chain has TRBV28 and TRBJ1-6, with D unclear. Here the CDR3 DNA reads TGTGCCAGCAAAGGGTGGGCGGTAGATAATTCACCCCTCCACTTT. Amino acid sequence: CASKGWAVDNSPLHF.